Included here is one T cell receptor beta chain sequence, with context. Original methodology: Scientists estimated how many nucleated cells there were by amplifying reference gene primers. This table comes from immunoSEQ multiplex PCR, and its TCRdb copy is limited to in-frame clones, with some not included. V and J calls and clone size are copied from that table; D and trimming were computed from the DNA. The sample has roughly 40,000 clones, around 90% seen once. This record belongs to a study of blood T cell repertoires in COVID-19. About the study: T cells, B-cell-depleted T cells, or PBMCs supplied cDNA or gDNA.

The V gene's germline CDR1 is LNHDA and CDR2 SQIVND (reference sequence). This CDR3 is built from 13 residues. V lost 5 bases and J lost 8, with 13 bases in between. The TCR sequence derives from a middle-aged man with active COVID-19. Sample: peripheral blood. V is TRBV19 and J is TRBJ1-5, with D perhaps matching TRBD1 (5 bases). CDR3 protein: CASSDDRVKPQHF. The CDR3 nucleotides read TGTGCCAGTAGTGACGACAGAGTCAAGCCCCAGCATTTT.